The 27 T cell receptor beta chains below were found in one sample sequenced in a study of regulatory T cells in long-lasting Graves disease. According to the study, TCR beta libraries were built with iRepertoire HTBI primers and CDR3-region Arm-PCR. TCRdb reanalysed the multiplex PCR reads using MiXCR and keeps one entry per CDR3 protein. The table has about 660,000 distinct CDR3 sequences, approximately 31% seen once. Time point described: persistent/refractory GD, antithyroid drugs over 5 years with positive TRAb. Researchers made the TCR library from RNA that was extracted from PBMCs. The sample consisted of peripheral blood mononuclear cells (PBMCs), taken when the disease was refractory, from a patient treated with antithyroid drugs. These receptors all come from a female donor with Graves disease.

The chain is built from TRBV30 and TRBJ1-1, with D perhaps TRBD1 (5 bases). This CDR3 is built from 13 residues. With 5 bases removed from V and 11 bases from J, the gap between germline ends came to 21 bases. CDR1 GTSNPN and CDR2 SVGIG come from the germline V gene (reference sequence). For the CDR3, the DNA is TGTGCCTGGGTGGACACAGCCCCTGGATACGCTTTCTTT. Its protein product is CAWVDTAPGYAFF.

The chain recombines TRBV18 with TRBJ1-1; D is unclear. The CDR3 has 13 residues. Trimming cost V 3 bases and J 4 bases, with 9 bases left between them. CDR1 and CDR2 (germline): KGHSH, LQKENI. CDR3 nucleotides: TGTGCCAGCTCACCCCGTTTGCGCACTGAAGCTTTCTTT. Residues: CASSPRLRTEAFF.

CDR3 nucleotide sequence: TGTGCCAGCCGACCGGGAGGGGCAGGAGAAAAACTGTTTTTT. It codes for CASRPGGAGEKLFF. The chain recombines TRBV14 with TRBJ1-4, with a weak D call TRBD1 (5 bases). The CDR3 is made up of 14 amino acids. CDR1 is SGHDN and CDR2 is FVKESK in the germline V gene. With 8 bases removed from V and 8 bases from J, the gap between germline ends came to 18 bases.

In this sample, this clonotype turned up many times. The germline gene is not matched at one end of the junction; a read error may be the cause. The gene calls are TRBV6-5 and TRBJ1-2; unclear D gene. The length of the CDR3 is 13 residues. In germline, CDR1 is MNHEY, CDR2 SVGAGI. The CDR3 sequence: CASSYSSTYGYTF. The CDR3 nucleotides are TGTGCCAGCAGTTACTCTTCGACCTATGGTTACACCTTC.

This clonotype was seen only a few times. The junction and the germline gene differ at one end; a read error may be behind it. J is TRBJ2-7 and V is TRBV6-5, with D tentatively TRBD2 (6 bases). From germline, CDR1 is MNHEY and CDR2 SVGAGI. The CDR3 runs to 17 residues. Written as DNA, the CDR3 is TGTGCCAGCAGTTCTGAAACCCAGCCATCGGAGGGCTACGAGCAGTATTTC. It is translated as CASSSETQPSEGYEQYF.

In nucleotides, the CDR3 is TGTGCCAGCAGCCCGGGGGGACTAGCGGGAGGTCACGAGCAGTACTTC. Translation gives CASSPGGLAGGHEQYF. The rearrangement links TRBV5-4 to TRBJ2-7; 15 bases map to TRBD2. Germline lookup yields CDR1 SGHNT and CDR2 YYREEE (reference sequence). The CDR3 runs 16 residues. V lost 4 bases and J lost 5; bases outside the gene matches: 7.

The chain employs TRBV7-9 and TRBJ2-2; D unresolved. V was pared by 3 bases and J by 4 bases, with 9 bases between. The CDR3 consists of 14 residues. The germline gives CDR1 SEHNR, CDR2 FQNEAQ (reference sequence). CDR3 nucleotides: TGTGCCAGCAGCTTGTCTATAATCACCGGGGAGCTGTTTTTT. The encoded protein is CASSLSIITGELFF.

V usage is TRBV29-1 and J usage is TRBJ1-4; perhaps TRBD1 as D (5 bases). The germline V and J ends were trimmed by 4 bases and 0 bases, with 9 bases remaining between them. This CDR3 is built from 14 residues. Germline values: CDR1 SQVTM, CDR2 ANQGSEA. DNA for the CDR3: TGCAGCGTTGGTGGGGCTACAACTAATGAAAAACTGTTTTTT. Translating it yields CSVGGATTNEKLFF.

A note on this clonotype: One junction end does not reproduce the germline sequence, and a read error may be involved. The V call is TRBV2, the J call TRBJ2-7, with TRBD1 matching 12 bases. Germline V gene sequence: CDR1 SNHLY, CDR2 FYNNEI. CDR3 length: 14 amino acids. The CDR3 region has the DNA TGTGCCAGCAGTCCGGGACAGGGGGCATACGAGAAGTACTTC. Amino acid sequence: CASSPGQGAYEKYF.

Notes on this clonotype: Germline is not matched at one junction end, which may reflect a read error. The chain couples TRBV27 to TRBJ2-7; TRBD2 matches 9 bases. This CDR3 has 14 amino acids. Germline lookup yields CDR1 MNHEY and CDR2 SMNVEV (reference sequence). The CDR3 loop reads CASSVAGEIYGQYF. CDR3 DNA sequence: TGTGCCAGCAGTGTAGCGGGAGAGATCTACGGGCAGTACTTC.

The rearrangement joins TRBV27 to TRBJ1-1; 9 bases are a match to TRBD1. V was pared by 5 bases and J by 2 bases, with 9 bases of the junction left unmatched. CDR3 size: 16 residues. CDR1 MNHEY and CDR2 SMNVEV come from the germline V gene (reference sequence). This CDR3 reads CASSHIQGARNTEAFF. The CDR3 nucleotides read TGTGCCAGCAGTCACATACAGGGGGCGCGTAACACTGAAGCTTTCTTT.

The table lists this clonotype with a few counts. V usage is TRBV7-9 and J usage is TRBJ2-5; 10 nucleotides align to TRBD2. The length of the CDR3 is 15 residues. Germline V gene sequence: CDR1 SEHNR, CDR2 FQNEAQ (reference sequence). Unmatched junction bases numbered 4, after V lost 4 bases and J lost 2 bases. As DNA, the CDR3 is TGTGCCAGCAGCTCTAGCGGGAGAGAGCAAGAGACCCAGTACTTC. It encodes CASSSSGREQETQYF.

V usage is TRBV19 and J usage is TRBJ1-2; no definite D call. Germline V gene lookup returns CDR1 LNHDA and CDR2 SQIVND (reference sequence). The V and J ends lost 3 bases and 4 bases respectively, with 9 bases between them. The CDR3 sequence is 13 residues long. In DNA, the CDR3 is TGTGCCAGTAGTATTCCTGGGCCCTATGGCTACACCTTC. Protein product: CASSIPGPYGYTF.

The chain carries TRBV5-1 and TRBJ1-2; no definite D call. Germline V CDR1 and CDR2: SGHRS, YFSETQ. The V end lost 4 bases, the J end lost 4 bases, and 14 bases lay between the germline ends. There are 14 residues in the CDR3. The CDR3 DNA is TGCGCCAGCAGCCTTGGGGAGGCGGTCTATGGCTACACCTTC. It specifies CASSLGEAVYGYTF. Based on the CDR3 plus reference TRBV5-1 and TRBJ1-2, the full variable domain is KAGVTQTPRYLIKTRGQQVTLSCSPISGHRSVSWYQQTPGQGLQFLFEYFSETQRNKGNFPGRFSGRQFSNSRSEMNVSTLELGDSALYLCASSLGEAVYGYTFGSGTRLTVV.

This clonotype showed up just a few times. The chain employs TRBV4-1 and TRBJ2-7; D remains unclear. Deletions cut 4 bases from V and 6 bases from J, with 16 bases between. The CDR3 loop spans 14 amino acids. Germline V CDR1 and CDR2: MGHRA, YSYEKL. DNA for the CDR3: TGCGCCAGCAGCCCTGGACCGTCTCGGAGCGAGCAGTACTTC. Protein sequence: CASSPGPSRSEQYF.

A few counts support this clonotype. The chain has TRBV20-1 and TRBJ1-1; D gene ambiguous. Trimming took off 7 bases at V and 3 bases at J, with 12 bases between the two ends. This CDR3 has 12 residues. The germline gives CDR1 DFQATT, CDR2 SNEGSKA (reference sequence). The CDR3 loop is CSGLILDTEAFF. The CDR3 DNA follows: TGCAGTGGACTGATCCTGGACACTGAAGCTTTCTTT.

This clonotype was picked up many times. The V gene is TRBV27, the J gene TRBJ1-2; 7 bases are shared with TRBD1. V was pared by 2 bases and J by 4 bases, with 7 bases of the junction left unmatched. The CDR3 sequence is 15 residues long. Germline CDR1 is MNHEY and CDR2 is SMNVEV (reference sequence). CDR3 residues: CASSLIGGESYGYTF. The CDR3 DNA sequence: TGTGCCAGCAGTTTAATAGGGGGCGAGTCCTATGGCTACACCTTC.

This clonotype came up a few times. This chain joins TRBV6-5 and TRBJ1-2; D not resolved. Germline V gene data show CDR1 as MNHEY and CDR2 as SVGAGI. The CDR3 length is 13 residues. V gave up 2 bases and J gave up 10 bases, with 14 bases separating them. CDR3 coding DNA: TGTGCCAGCAGTTACACCCTTCGGGGAAACTACACCTTC. This codes for CASSYTLRGNYTF.

This chain uses TRBV7-2 with TRBJ2-7; weak D call: TRBD2 (6 bases). The V end lost 5 bases, the J end lost 5 bases, and 22 bases lay between the germline ends. Germline V gene data show CDR1 as SGHTA and CDR2 as FQGNSA. The CDR3 contains 16 residues. CDR3 sequence: CASSHGGSWRTDEQYF. In DNA, the CDR3 is TGTGCCAGCAGCCATGGGGGGAGTTGGAGGACGGACGAGCAGTACTTC.

There are a few counts of this clonotype. This chain uses TRBV11-2 with TRBJ1-1; the D gene is possibly TRBD1 (5 bases). The V gene's germline CDR1 is SGHAT and CDR2 FQNNGV. V lost 3 bases and J 5 bases, leaving 19 bases between the germline ends. The CDR3 sequence is 16 residues long. CDR3 residues: CASSFPRRGGETEAFF. CDR3 nucleotide sequence: TGTGCCAGCAGCTTCCCCCGGCGGGGGGGAGAGACTGAAGCTTTCTTT.

The chain links TRBV2 to TRBJ2-1, with 13 bases aligning to TRBD2. The germline gives CDR1 SNHLY, CDR2 FYNNEI. J gave up 8 bases and V 7 bases, and 8 bases lay outside the gene matches. CDR3 length equals 15 residues. The CDR3 bases are TGTGCCAGCAATTCAGGACTAGCGGGAGTGGATGAGCAGTTCTTC. Translation gives CASNSGLAGVDEQFF.

The chain employs TRBV6-1 and TRBJ1-5, with no clear D. This CDR3 is built from 15 residues. Looked up from germline, CDR1 is MNHNS and CDR2 is SASEGT. V was pared by 6 bases and J by 0 bases, with 12 bases between. This CDR3 reads CASSLRRSSNQPQHF. The CDR3 bases are TGTGCCAGCAGCCTGCGACGCTCTAGCAATCAGCCCCAGCATTTT.

This chain uses TRBV28 with TRBJ1-1; D not resolved. The CDR3 loop spans 13 amino acids. Between the trimmed V and J ends, which lost 3 bases and 5 bases, there was a span of 10 bases. CDR1 and CDR2 (germline): MDHEN, SYDVKM. CDR3 nucleotides: TGTGCCAGCAGTTTTGTCTCACAGACTGAAGCTTTCTTT. Its translation: CASSFVSQTEAFF.

The gene calls are TRBV19 and TRBJ2-7; unclear D gene. Germline assignment: CDR1 LNHDA and CDR2 SQIVND (reference sequence). Between the trimmed V and J ends, which lost 5 bases and 2 bases, there was a span of 10 bases. This CDR3 is built from 13 residues. The CDR3, as DNA: TGTGCCAGTAGTTATAACAACGCCTACGAGCAGTACTTC. Amino acid sequence: CASSYNNAYEQYF.

In this sample, this clonotype turned up a few times. The chain employs TRBV29-1 and TRBJ2-2; 10 bases agree with TRBD1. The germline V gene has CDR1 SQVTM and CDR2 ANQGSEA. There are 15 residues in the CDR3. V dropped 7 bases and J dropped 2; count of bases not matched to a gene: 7. CDR3 residues: CSARDRGLNTGELFF. CDR3 in DNA: TGCAGCGCGCGGGACAGGGGCCTTAACACCGGGGAGCTGTTTTTT.

Notes on this clonotype: A junction boundary mismatches the germline segment, possibly from a read error. The rearrangement links TRBV6-1 to TRBJ2-5; D unresolved. CDR1 and CDR2 (germline): MNHNS, SASEGT. CDR3 length: 11 amino acids. The DNA of the CDR3 is TGTGCCAGCAAGTCCGCGGTGACCCGGTACTTC. This codes for CASKSAVTRYF.

The J gene is TRBJ1-1, the V gene TRBV25-1, with TRBD1 matching over 7 bases. This CDR3 is 16 amino acids long. In germline, CDR1 is MGHDK, CDR2 SYGVNS. J lost 0 bases, V lost 6 bases, and 10 bases had no gene match. CDR3 residues: CASSDTRDRLNTEAFF. CDR3 in DNA: TGTGCCAGCAGCGATACTAGGGACAGATTGAACACTGAAGCTTTCTTT.